The sample holds many counts of the clone carrying this TCR beta chain. Its antigen is not known. This sample is part of a study of spatial heterogeneity in lung cancer. Notes on the study in general: One measure, the expanded intratumoral alpha and beta TCR count, tracked tumor mutation counts.

The time point here: sample taken at primary tumor resection. Whole RNA was taken from tumor, nontumor lung or frozen PBMC; it was then sequenced unsorted. TCRdb recomputed calls from the 5' RACE reads with MiXCR, one row per CDR3 protein. The data contain nearly 25,000 distinct CDR3 sequences, under 9% of them singletons. Germline values: CDR1 SQVTM, CDR2 ANQGSEA. V gave up 7 bases and J gave up 12 bases; unmatched junction bases: 13. This CDR3 is 14 amino acids long. The chain employs TRBV29-1 and TRBJ2-1; 12 bases are a match to TRBD2. The specimen was lung tumor tissue, collected at surgery. The receptor's source is a male donor with early-stage non-small cell lung cancer. CDR3 bases: TGCAGCGCGACGACTAGCGGGAGCCCGCGCGCGCAGTTCTTC. As protein: CSATTSGSPRAQFF.